Shown below are 5 T cell receptor beta chains from a single sample sequenced in a study of blood T cell repertoires in COVID-19. This table comes from immunoSEQ multiplex PCR, and its TCRdb copy is limited to in-frame clones, with some not included. The data contain more than 150,000 clones, 85% to 90% of them singletons. The sample taken for sequencing was peripheral blood. These TCRs come from a man aged 50 to 60 with active or convalescent COVID-19.

To note about this clone: One end of the junction is discordant with germline, which a read error may explain. CDR3 residues: CASSLVGSSTDTQYF. CDR3 nucleotides: TGTGCTAGCAGCTTAGTAGGGAGTAGCACAGATACGCAGTATTTT. The rearrangement uses TRBV7-7 and TRBJ2-3, with D perhaps matching TRBD2 (5 bases). CDR1 is SSHAT and CDR2 is FNYEAQ in the germline V gene (reference sequence). The CDR3 is 15 residues long.

The rearrangement links TRBV12-1 to TRBJ2-7; no DNA check was done on the table's D call, TRBD1. TRBV12-1 is labeled a pseudogene. The length of the CDR3 is 14 residues. The CDR3 DNA sequence: TGTGCCAGCAGCTTTAGACAGGGGGCGGATGAGCAGTACTTC. Encoded protein: CASSFRQGADEQYF.

The rearrangement uses TRBV5-4 and TRBJ2-1, with 14 bases that match TRBD2. The CDR3 covers 16 residues. In germline, CDR1 is SGHNT, CDR2 YYREEE (reference sequence). Trimming removed 0 bases from V and 8 bases from J; junction bases left unmatched: 4. The CDR3 here is CASSLGLAGGRYEQFF. The CDR3 bases are TGTGCCAGCAGCTTGGGACTAGCGGGAGGGCGCTATGAGCAGTTCTTC.

The chain carries TRBV28 and TRBJ2-7; TRBD2 might be the D (5 bases). V lost 3 bases to trimming and J lost 7 bases, with 16 bases between them. This CDR3 spans 14 amino acids. Germline assignment: CDR1 MDHEN and CDR2 SYDVKM. The CDR3 is CASSFVDRSGEQYF. The CDR3 DNA follows: TGTGCCAGCAGTTTCGTCGACCGGTCGGGGGAGCAGTACTTC.

This sequence joins TRBV29-1 and TRBJ1-2; D possibly corresponds to TRBD1 (5 bases). Looked up from germline, CDR1 is SQVTM and CDR2 is ANQGSEA. CDR3 length: 12 amino acids. Deletions cut 6 bases from V and 7 bases from J, with 15 bases between. The DNA for the CDR3 is TGCAGCGTCTCGGACACCCTTAGTGGCTACACCTTC. It is translated as CSVSDTLSGYTF.